This T cell receptor beta chain was found in a study of shared clonotypes between healthy human individuals (dated by TCRdb to about 2020). Notes on the research overall: The cohort included three men and a couple of women between 18 and 49 years of age. To increase sequencing depth and limit assay-specific biases, different laboratories used diverse techniques to prepare libraries and sequence TCR repertoires. Between about 0.85 and 9.5 billion PBMCs per donor were obtained by leukapheresis. To estimate repertoire size and how much clonotype sharing occurs between individuals, the study deeply sequenced the blood TCR repertoires of about five healthy adults. For each donor, three plates each were used for CD4 naive and CD4 memory, two plates were used for CD8 naive, and one plate was used for CD8 memory.

Healthy HIV-negative adults with no recently reported acute infections or vaccinations were included as donors. Every donor was a Caucasian adult living in Nashville, Tennessee, USA. CD4+ T cells were enriched through magnetic negative selection, after which naive cells were positively selected on CD45RA and the remaining negative fraction served as the memory subset. Blood was obtained by leukapheresis, after which PBMCs were separated by Ficoll-Histopaque density gradient centrifugation and cryopreserved in liquid nitrogen vapor phase. Purity and quantity of every magnetically sorted T cell population were checked by analytical flow cytometry. Each sorted fraction had its genomic DNA isolated and then quantified by UV absorbance on a Nanodrop 2000c. CDR1 and CDR2, per the germline V gene, are SGDLS and YYNGEE. Including the terminal cysteine and phenylalanine, the CDR3 comprises 11 residues. Only the CDR3 DNA is retained, 33 bases long and in frame from the first base. Trimming removed 3 bases from V and 7 bases from J, leaving 5 bases between the germline ends.

About this clone itself: What this receptor recognizes is not known. Per-base qualities were not stored, and no clone one base away is much larger.

TCR CDR3 regions were amplified from genomic DNA by multiplex PCR using the deep immunoSEQ assay. Genomic DNA extracted from each cell subset was distributed evenly over all wells of several immunoSEQ 96-well plates, and each plate served as one replicate. Each replicate PCR for sorted subsets received around 210 ng genomic DNA, equal to tens of thousands of T cell genomes. The purified libraries were quantified using a Qubit 3.0 fluorometer, sized with a Bioanalyzer 2100, and then quantified again using the KAPA Library Quantification kit. A separate single-read 150-cycle Illumina NextSeq 550 flow cell was used to sequence each immunoSEQ 96-well plate. The published analysis was carried out like this. Because only junctional sequences without quality scores were contained in the immunoSEQ output, filtering matching that applied to full-length reads could not be performed. Sequences were annotated with PyIR, a Python wrapper for IgBLAST v1.9, and V/J genes and CDR3 were assigned using IMGT germline references. Reads were filtered out if the reads had weak V/J assignments (E-value above 1e-6), no CDR3, stop codons, out-of-frame junctions, or ambiguous translated residues. V3J clonotypes were defined by identical inferred V gene, J gene, and CDR3 amino acid sequence. The percentage overlap between two repertoires was calculated by dividing the number of shared unique clonotypes by the size of the smaller repertoire. Richness of each repertoire was evaluated using RTK rarefaction, the Chao1 estimator, and Recon v2.1 estimates of unobserved clonotypes. Generation probabilities for all TCRbeta clonotypes obtained by the gDNA method from four donors were computed using OLGA. The table comes from immuneACCESS by way of TCRdb, which keeps in-frame sequences with V and J called. Part of the clones is missing from these tables; in studies checked, under half for an unresolved V gene and the rest for unknown reasons. V and J calls and clone size follow that table, whereas D and trimming were derived from the DNA. In all, the sample holds under 1,900,000 clones, and 98% of those were seen once. About 0.34% of the sample lies in the top ten.

Study-wide conclusions, independent of this receptor: Estimated clonotype richness was generally larger for naive than for memory subsets. The small number of donors limited the genetic and exposure-history diversity represented. Based on pairwise subsampling, the degree of clonotype sharing among donors was expected to be affected by sequencing depth. Rarefaction of sorted-subset datasets indicated incomplete sequencing despite the large sequencing depth. Compared with non-shared clonotypes, clonotypes shared by all four sorted-subset donors had higher generation probabilities. Only blood was sampled, and tissue TCR repertoires likely differ from those in blood. When several donors were compared, the shared fraction of clonotypes was roughly 5% for naive CD4, approximately 3.3% for naive CD8, 2% to 2.5% for memory CD4, and 0.35% to 0.5% for memory CD8.

The sequence links TRBV9 to TRBJ2-1; the D gene identity is not certain. Sequencing was done on a sample of naive CD4+ T cells sorted from blood. The intended sense of this specimen's cell subset or site label: CD45RA+ positively selected. This clonotype was sampled from a man younger than 45 in good health. The nucleotide sequence reads as follows: TGTGCCAGCAGCGAAGGAAATGAGCAGTTCTTC. Its translation reads: CASSEGNEQFF. Beyond the CDR3, the reference TRBV9 and TRBJ2-1 genes provide the residues; the full variable domain reads: DSGVTQTPKHLITATGQRVTLRCSPRSGDLSVYWYQQSLDQGLQFLIQYYNGEERAKGNILERFSAQQFPDLHSELNLSSLELGDSALYFCASSEGNEQFFGPGTRLTVL.